The present TCR beta chain was sequenced within a study of T cells after yellow fever vaccination. Background on the study: Preparing low-cell-number fractions relied on SMART-Seq v4 Ultra Low Input. Overall study findings and caveats: Post-booster samples contained most primary-vaccination clones (approximately 96% CD4, 70% to 90% CD8).

Details on this clonotype: Its antigen is not known.

With 5 bases clipped from V and 3 bases from J, the junction kept 7 bases outside the gene matches. Germline lookup yields CDR1 MNHEY and CDR2 SVGEGT. The CDR3 runs to 16 residues. TCRdb itself ran the 5' RACE reads through MiXCR, one entry per CDR3 protein. The repertoire consists of around 590,000 distinct CDR3 sequences, with more than 9% occurring once and the leading ten covering 15%. The rearrangement joins TRBV6-2 or TRBV6-3 to TRBJ2-2; 9 bases line up with TRBD1. This specimen was PBMCs, taken on the day of the yellow fever booster vaccination. This sequence originates from a man aged 25 to 45 who received the YFV17D yellow fever vaccine. CDR3 amino acids: CASSVYRGRDTGELFF. CDR3 bases: TGTGCCAGCAGTGTATACAGGGGGCGGGACACCGGGGAGCTGTTTTTT.